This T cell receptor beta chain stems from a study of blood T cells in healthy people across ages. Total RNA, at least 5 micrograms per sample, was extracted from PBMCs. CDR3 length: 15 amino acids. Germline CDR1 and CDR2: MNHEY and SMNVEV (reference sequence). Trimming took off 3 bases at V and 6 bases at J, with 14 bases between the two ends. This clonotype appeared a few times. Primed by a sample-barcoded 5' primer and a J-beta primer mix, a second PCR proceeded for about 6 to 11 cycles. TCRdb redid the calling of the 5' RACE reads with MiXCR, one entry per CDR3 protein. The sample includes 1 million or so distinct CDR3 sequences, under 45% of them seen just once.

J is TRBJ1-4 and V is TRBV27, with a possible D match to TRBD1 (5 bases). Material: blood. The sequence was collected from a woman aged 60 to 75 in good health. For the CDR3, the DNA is TGTGCCAGCAGTTTCCGGGCGGGGGGATATGAAAAACTGTTTTTT. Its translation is CASSFRAGGYEKLFF.